This TCR beta chain was identified in a study of blood T cell repertoires in COVID-19. Study in general: The samples span acute and convalescent COVID-19 from the United States, Italy and Spain. T cells, B-cell-depleted T cells, or PBMCs provided the cDNA or gDNA that served as material.

Methods used by the authors: Estimation of nucleated cell counts relied on the amplification of reference gene primers. The data were produced by immunoSEQ multiplex PCR, yet TCRdb's version contains in-frame clones alone and is incomplete. Clone size and the V and J calls come from that table; the DNA yielded D and trimming. The sample includes a few hundred thousand clones, more than 85% of them seen just once. Trimming at V came to 5 bases and at J to 9 bases, leaving 22 bases not matched to a gene. Germline assignment: CDR1 SGHTA and CDR2 FQGNSA. The CDR3 covers 19 residues. The clonotype originates from a man between 18 and 29 years old with active or convalescent COVID-19. The material sequenced was peripheral blood. The chain links TRBV7-2 to TRBJ1-6, with TRBD1 matching 7 bases. The CDR3 DNA sequence: TGTGCCAGCAGCCCGAAACCCCGAAACAGGGGCGAGTATGGTTCACCCCTCCACTTT. This sequence encodes CASSPKPRNRGEYGSPLHF.